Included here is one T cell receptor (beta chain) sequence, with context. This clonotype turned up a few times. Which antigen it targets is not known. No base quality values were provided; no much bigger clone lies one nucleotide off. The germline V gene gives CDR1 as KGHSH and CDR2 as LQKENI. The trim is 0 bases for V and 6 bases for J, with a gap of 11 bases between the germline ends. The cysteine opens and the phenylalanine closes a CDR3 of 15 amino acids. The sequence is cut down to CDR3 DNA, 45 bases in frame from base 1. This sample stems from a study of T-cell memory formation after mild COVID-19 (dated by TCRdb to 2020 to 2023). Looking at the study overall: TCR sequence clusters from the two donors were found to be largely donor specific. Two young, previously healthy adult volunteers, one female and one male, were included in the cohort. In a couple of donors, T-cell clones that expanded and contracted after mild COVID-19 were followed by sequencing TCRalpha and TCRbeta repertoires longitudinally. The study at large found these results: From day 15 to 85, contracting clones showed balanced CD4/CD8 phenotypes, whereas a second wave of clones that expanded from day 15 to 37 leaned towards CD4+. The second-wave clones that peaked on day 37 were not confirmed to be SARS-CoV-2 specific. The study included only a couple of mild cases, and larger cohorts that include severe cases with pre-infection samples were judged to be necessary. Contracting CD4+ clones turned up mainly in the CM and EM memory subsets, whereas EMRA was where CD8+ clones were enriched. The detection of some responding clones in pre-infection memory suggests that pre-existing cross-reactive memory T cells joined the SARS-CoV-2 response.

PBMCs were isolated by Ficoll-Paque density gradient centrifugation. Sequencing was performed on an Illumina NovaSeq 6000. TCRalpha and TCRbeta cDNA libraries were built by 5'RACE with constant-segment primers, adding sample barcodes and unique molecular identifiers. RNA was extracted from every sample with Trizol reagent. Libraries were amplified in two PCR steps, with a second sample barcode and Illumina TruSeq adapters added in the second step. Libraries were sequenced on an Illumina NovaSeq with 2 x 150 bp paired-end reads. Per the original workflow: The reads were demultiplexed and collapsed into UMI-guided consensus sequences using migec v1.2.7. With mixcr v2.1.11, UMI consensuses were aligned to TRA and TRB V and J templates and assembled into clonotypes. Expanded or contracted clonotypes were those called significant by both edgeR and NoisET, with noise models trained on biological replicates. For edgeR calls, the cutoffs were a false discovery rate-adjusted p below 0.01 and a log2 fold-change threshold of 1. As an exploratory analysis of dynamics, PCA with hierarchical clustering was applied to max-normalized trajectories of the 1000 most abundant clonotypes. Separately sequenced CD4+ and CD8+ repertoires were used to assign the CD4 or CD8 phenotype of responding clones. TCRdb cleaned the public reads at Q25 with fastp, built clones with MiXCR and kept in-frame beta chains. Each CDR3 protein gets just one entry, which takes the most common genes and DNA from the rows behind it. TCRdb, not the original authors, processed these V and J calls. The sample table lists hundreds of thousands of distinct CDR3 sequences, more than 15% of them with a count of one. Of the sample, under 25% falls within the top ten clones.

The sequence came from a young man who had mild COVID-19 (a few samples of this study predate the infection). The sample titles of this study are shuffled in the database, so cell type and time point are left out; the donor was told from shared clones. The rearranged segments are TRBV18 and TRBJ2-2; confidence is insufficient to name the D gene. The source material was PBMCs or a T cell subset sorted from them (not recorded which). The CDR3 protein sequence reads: CASSPPKLWSGELFF. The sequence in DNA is TGTGCCAGCTCACCACCGAAACTGTGGTCCGGGGAGCTGTTTTTT. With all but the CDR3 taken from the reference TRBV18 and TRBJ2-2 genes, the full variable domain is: NAGVMQNPRHLVRRRGQEARLRCSPMKGHSHVYWYRQLPEEGLKFMVYLQKENIIDESGMPKERFSAEFPKEGPSILRIQQVVRGDSAAYFCASSPPKLWSGELFFGEGSRLTVL.